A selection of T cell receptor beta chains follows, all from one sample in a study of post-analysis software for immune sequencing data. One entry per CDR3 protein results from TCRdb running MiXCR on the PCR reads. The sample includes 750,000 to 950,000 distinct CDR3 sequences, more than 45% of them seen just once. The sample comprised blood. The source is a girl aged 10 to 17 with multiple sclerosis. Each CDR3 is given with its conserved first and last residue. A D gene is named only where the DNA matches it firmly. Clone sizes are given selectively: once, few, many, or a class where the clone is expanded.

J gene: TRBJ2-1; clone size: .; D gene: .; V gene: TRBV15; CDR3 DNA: TGTGCCACCAGCAGAGATTATTTGGGGCGCAATGAGCAGTTCTTC; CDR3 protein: CATSRDYLGRNEQFF
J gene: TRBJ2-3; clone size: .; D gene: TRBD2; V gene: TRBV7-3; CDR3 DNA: TGTGCCAGCAGCACACCTTCTAGCGGGAAGGGTACCTTCACAGATACGCAGTATTTT; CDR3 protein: CASSTPSSGKGTFTDTQYF
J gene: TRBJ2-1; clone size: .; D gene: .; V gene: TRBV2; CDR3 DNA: TGTGCCAGGAGCGGGTTCTACAATGAGCAGTTCTTC; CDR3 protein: CARSGFYNEQFF
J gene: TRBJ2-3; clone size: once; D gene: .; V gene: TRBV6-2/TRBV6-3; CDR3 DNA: TGTGCCAGCAGCCATGGGACTGGGATCGCAGATACGCAGTATTTT; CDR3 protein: CASSHGTGIADTQYF
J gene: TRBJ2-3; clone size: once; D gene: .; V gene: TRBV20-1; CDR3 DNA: TGCAGTGCCCCCTCGCCCGGCTGGGATACGCAGTATTTT; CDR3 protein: CSAPSPGWDTQYF
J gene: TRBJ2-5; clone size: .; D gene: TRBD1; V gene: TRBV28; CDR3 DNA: TGTGCCAGCAATCGACAGGGCTTCCAAGAGACCCAGTACTTC; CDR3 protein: CASNRQGFQETQYF
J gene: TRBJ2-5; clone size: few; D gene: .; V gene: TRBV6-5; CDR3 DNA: TGTGCCAGCAGGAAAGGGGTGGCCCAGTACTTC; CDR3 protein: CASRKGVAQYF
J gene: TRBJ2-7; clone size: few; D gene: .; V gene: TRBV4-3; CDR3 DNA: TGCGCCAGCAGCCAAGTGATCGGACAGCAGACCTACGAGCAGTACTTC; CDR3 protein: CASSQVIGQQTYEQYF
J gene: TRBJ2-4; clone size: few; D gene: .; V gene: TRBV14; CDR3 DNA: TGTGCCAGCAGCCAACAATTGACGGGGGCAAACATTCAGTACTTC; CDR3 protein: CASSQQLTGANIQYF
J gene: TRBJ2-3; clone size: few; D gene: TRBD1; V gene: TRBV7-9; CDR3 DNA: TGTGCCAGCAGCTCAGGACAGGGTCGAACAGATACGCAGTATTTT; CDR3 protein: CASSSGQGRTDTQYF
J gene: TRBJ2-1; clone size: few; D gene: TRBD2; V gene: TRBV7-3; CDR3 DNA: TGTGCCAGCAGCTTAACGGGGGAGCGGGACTTTCAGTATGAGCAGTTCTTC; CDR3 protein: CASSLTGERDFQYEQFF
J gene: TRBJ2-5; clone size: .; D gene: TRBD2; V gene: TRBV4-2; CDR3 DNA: TGTGCCAGCAGCCAAGAAGGTCTAGCGGGAGAGTCTCGGGTTAGGGCCCAGTACTTC; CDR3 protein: CASSQEGLAGESRVRAQYF
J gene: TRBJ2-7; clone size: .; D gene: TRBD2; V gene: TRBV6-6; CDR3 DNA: TGTGCCAGCATCTCGGGACTAGCGTTACACGAGCAGTACTTC; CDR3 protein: CASISGLALHEQYF
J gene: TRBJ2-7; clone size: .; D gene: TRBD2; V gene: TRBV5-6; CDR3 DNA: TGTGCCAGCAGCAGGGGACTAGCGGGAAACGAGCAGTACTTC; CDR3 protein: CASSRGLAGNEQYF
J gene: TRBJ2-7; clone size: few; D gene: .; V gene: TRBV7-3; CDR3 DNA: TGTGCCAGCAGCCAACATGGAGGTAGCGCCTACGAGCAGTACTTC; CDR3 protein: CASSQHGGSAYEQYF
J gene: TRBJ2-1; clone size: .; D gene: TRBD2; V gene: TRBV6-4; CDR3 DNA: TGTGCCAGCAGTGCCCTAGCGGGAGGGAACAATGAGCAGTTCTTC; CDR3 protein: CASSALAGGNNEQFF
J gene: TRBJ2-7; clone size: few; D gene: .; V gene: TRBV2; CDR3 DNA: TGTGCCAGCAGTCAACTTGGCGGGAAAACCTCCTACGAGCAGTACTTC; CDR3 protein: CASSQLGGKTSYEQYF
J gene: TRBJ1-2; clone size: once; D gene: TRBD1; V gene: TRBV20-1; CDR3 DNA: TGCAGTGCACGGACAGGGCATATCTATGGCTACACCTTC; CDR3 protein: CSARTGHIYGYTF
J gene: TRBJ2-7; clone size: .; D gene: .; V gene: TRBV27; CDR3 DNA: TGTGCCAGCAGACCCCAACAGGGTCAATCGTACGAGCAGTACTTC; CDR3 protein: CASRPQQGQSYEQYF
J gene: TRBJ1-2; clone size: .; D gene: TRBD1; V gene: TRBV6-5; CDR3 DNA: TGTGCCAGCAGTGGACAGGGGGCCGTCGGCTACACCTTC; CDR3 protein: CASSGQGAVGYTF
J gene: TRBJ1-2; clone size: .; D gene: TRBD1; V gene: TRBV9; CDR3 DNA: TGTGCCAGCAGCGTAGGAGGGACAGGGGAAGGCTACACCTTC; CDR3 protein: CASSVGGTGEGYTF
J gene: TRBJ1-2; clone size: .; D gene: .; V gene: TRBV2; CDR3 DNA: TGTGCCAGCAGGGGGATAGTCCGGGGGAACTATGGCTACACCTTC; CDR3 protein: CASRGIVRGNYGYTF
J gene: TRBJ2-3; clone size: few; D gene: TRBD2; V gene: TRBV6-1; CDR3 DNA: TGTGCCACCCAAAGGGAGGGGCGCGGAACAGATACGCAGTATTTT; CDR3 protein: CATQREGRGTDTQYF
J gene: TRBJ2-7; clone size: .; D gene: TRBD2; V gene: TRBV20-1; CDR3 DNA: TGCAGTGCTAGAGCGTTAACGGGAGGGAACTACGAGCAGTACTTC; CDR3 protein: CSARALTGGNYEQYF
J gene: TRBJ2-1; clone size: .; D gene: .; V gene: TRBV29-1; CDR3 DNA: TGCAGCGTTGAAGGGTCTAGCCTTTCCTACAATGAGCAGTTCTTC; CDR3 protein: CSVEGSSLSYNEQFF
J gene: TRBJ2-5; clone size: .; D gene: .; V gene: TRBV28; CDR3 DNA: TGTGCCGCTGGCGACTCCCGGGAGACCCAGTACTTC; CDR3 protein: CAAGDSRETQYF
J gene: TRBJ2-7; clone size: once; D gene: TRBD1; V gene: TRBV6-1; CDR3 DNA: TGTGCCAGCACTTTAAATGGACAGGGCAACTACGAGCAGTACTTC; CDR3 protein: CASTLNGQGNYEQYF
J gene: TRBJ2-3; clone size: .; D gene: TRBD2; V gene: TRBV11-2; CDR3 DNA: TGTGCCAGCAGCTTCTTAGCGGGAGGGCCAACAGATACGCAGTATTTT; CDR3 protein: CASSFLAGGPTDTQYF
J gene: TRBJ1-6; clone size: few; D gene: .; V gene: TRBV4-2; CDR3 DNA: TGTGCCAGCAGCCAAGATGTCGGGGGTTGGAATTCACCCCTCCACTTT; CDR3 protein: CASSQDVGGWNSPLHF
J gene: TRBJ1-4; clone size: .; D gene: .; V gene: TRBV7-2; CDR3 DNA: TGTGCCAGCAGCTTAGCTCGGACAGACAATGAAAAACTGTTTTTT; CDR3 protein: CASSLARTDNEKLFF
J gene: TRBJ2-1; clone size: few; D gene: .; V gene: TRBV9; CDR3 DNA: TGTGCCAGCAGCACAGGAGCGAGCTCCTACAATGAGCAGTTCTTC; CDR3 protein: CASSTGASSYNEQFF
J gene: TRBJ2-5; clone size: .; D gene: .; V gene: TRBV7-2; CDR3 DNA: TGTGCCAGCAGCTTACGTTCGTGGGAGGACCACCAAGAGACCCAGTACTTC; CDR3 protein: CASSLRSWEDHQETQYF
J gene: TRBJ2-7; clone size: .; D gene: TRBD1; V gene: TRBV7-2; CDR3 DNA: TGTGCCAGCAGCTTATTGGGACAGGGTTACCCCTACGAGCAGTACTTC; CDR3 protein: CASSLLGQGYPYEQYF